This is a list of T cell receptor beta chains from one sample in a study of OX40 agonist ivuxolimab in advanced cancers. Only in-frame clones appear in the TCRdb table, and some are missing; sequencing was by immunoSEQ multiplex PCR. The sample has 65,000 to 90,000 clones; around 88% are singletons. Sequencing was performed on CD4+ or CD8+ T cells sorted from blood, taken in a trial of the OX40 agonist ivuxolimab. The source is an adult with an advanced solid tumor such as melanoma, head and neck, liver or kidney cancer. The CDR3 runs from the conserved cysteine through the conserved F or W. A D gene is named only where the DNA matches it firmly. Only part of the rows carry a size: once, few, many, or a class if the clone is expanded.

cdr3_nt: TGCGCCAGCAGCTTAAGGCCCCCAGGGGCGGGAGCCAAAAACATTCAGTACTTC; cdr3_aa: CASSLRPPGAGAKNIQYF; j_call: TRBJ2-4; v_call: TRBV5-1; d_call: -; clone_size: -
cdr3_nt: TGTGCCAGCAGTTTAAGTGTGGACGAGCAGTACTTC; cdr3_aa: CASSLSVDEQYF; j_call: TRBJ2-7; v_call: TRBV28; d_call: -; clone_size: -
cdr3_nt: TGTGCCAGCAGTTCACCAGGGGCCAACAATGAGCAGTTCTTC; cdr3_aa: CASSSPGANNEQFF; j_call: TRBJ2-1; v_call: TRBV28; d_call: -; clone_size: -
cdr3_nt: TGTGCCAGCAGCCGGGGACAGGGGGCTTATCAGCCCCAGCATTTT; cdr3_aa: CASSRGQGAYQPQHF; j_call: TRBJ1-5; v_call: TRBV11-2; d_call: TRBD1; clone_size: -
cdr3_nt: TGCAGTGCTAGGCAAGAGACCCAGTACTTC; cdr3_aa: CSARQETQYF; j_call: TRBJ2-5; v_call: TRBV20-1; d_call: -; clone_size: -
cdr3_nt: TGTGCCAGCAGATCCAGTTTGGCCACGGCGTATGGCTACACCTTC; cdr3_aa: CASRSSLATAYGYTF; j_call: TRBJ1-2; v_call: TRBV28; d_call: -; clone_size: -
cdr3_nt: TGTGCCAGCAGCTTGGTCTACACAGATACGCAGTATTTT; cdr3_aa: CASSLVYTDTQYF; j_call: TRBJ2-3; v_call: TRBV7-2; d_call: -; clone_size: -
cdr3_nt: TGTGCCAGCTCAGCAGACCTACTGAACACCGGGGAGCTGTTTTTT; cdr3_aa: CASSADLLNTGELFF; j_call: TRBJ2-2; v_call: TRBV18; d_call: -; clone_size: -
cdr3_nt: TGCGCCAGCAGCCAAAAATATAAGGCTGAAAAACTGTTTTTT; cdr3_aa: CASSQKYKAEKLFF; j_call: TRBJ1-4; v_call: TRBV4-3; d_call: -; clone_size: -
cdr3_nt: TGTGCCAGCAGCTTAGCGCGGCTACACGAGCAGTACTTC; cdr3_aa: CASSLARLHEQYF; j_call: TRBJ2-7; v_call: TRBV7-9; d_call: -; clone_size: -
cdr3_nt: TGTGCCAGCAGGCCGGGACAGCCTCTTAAGAGCTCCTACGAGCAGTACTTC; cdr3_aa: CASRPGQPLKSSYEQYF; j_call: TRBJ2-7; v_call: TRBV21-1; d_call: -; clone_size: -
cdr3_nt: TGTGCCAGCAGCAGCCAGGGAGCCGAGCAGTACTTC; cdr3_aa: CASSSQGAEQYF; j_call: TRBJ2-7; v_call: TRBV5-4; d_call: -; clone_size: -
cdr3_nt: TGCGCCAGCATGGAACTAGCCTCTGGAAACACCATATATTTT; cdr3_aa: CASMELASGNTIYF; j_call: TRBJ1-3; v_call: TRBV5-1; d_call: -; clone_size: -
cdr3_nt: TGTGCCAGCAGCTTATTCCGGCAGGGTAACACCGGGGAGCTGTTTTTT; cdr3_aa: CASSLFRQGNTGELFF; j_call: TRBJ2-2; v_call: TRBV7-6; d_call: -; clone_size: -
cdr3_nt: TGTGCCAGCAGTCGGACAGTCGACGAGCAGTACTTC; cdr3_aa: CASSRTVDEQYF; j_call: TRBJ2-7; v_call: TRBV6-6; d_call: -; clone_size: -
cdr3_nt: TGTGCCAGCAGCCCAGCGGGCGTTCAAGAGACCCAGTACTTC; cdr3_aa: CASSPAGVQETQYF; j_call: TRBJ2-5; v_call: TRBV7-3; d_call: -; clone_size: once
cdr3_nt: TGTGCCAGCAGTCAGACCGGGACAGGGGTTGAAAAACTGTTTTTT; cdr3_aa: CASSQTGTGVEKLFF; j_call: TRBJ1-4; v_call: TRBV25-1; d_call: TRBD1; clone_size: -
cdr3_nt: TGCGCCAGCAGCTTGGGCGTGGAGAAAAGAGAGACCCAGTACTTC; cdr3_aa: CASSLGVEKRETQYF; j_call: TRBJ2-5; v_call: TRBV5-1; d_call: -; clone_size: -
cdr3_nt: TGCGCCAGCAGCCTGGTAACCGCGGGAGGTGCCTTTTACGAGCAGTACTTC; cdr3_aa: CASSLVTAGGAFYEQYF; j_call: TRBJ2-7; v_call: TRBV5-1; d_call: TRBD2; clone_size: -
cdr3_nt: TGTGCCAGCAGCCAAGAACCGCAGGTCAATGAAAAACTGTTTTTT; cdr3_aa: CASSQEPQVNEKLFF; j_call: TRBJ1-4; v_call: TRBV4-2; d_call: -; clone_size: -
cdr3_nt: TGTGCCACCAGCAGACCCACTGACCGGGCATTTGAAGCTTTCTTT; cdr3_aa: CATSRPTDRAFEAFF; j_call: TRBJ1-1; v_call: TRBV15; d_call: -; clone_size: -
cdr3_nt: TGTGCCAGCAGCCAAGCCGGCTACTCCTACAATGAGCAGTTCTTC; cdr3_aa: CASSQAGYSYNEQFF; j_call: TRBJ2-1; v_call: TRBV6-1; d_call: -; clone_size: -
cdr3_nt: TGTGCCTGTAACCGGGACTACAGCAATGAGCAGTTCTTC; cdr3_aa: CACNRDYSNEQFF; j_call: TRBJ2-1; v_call: TRBV30; d_call: TRBD2; clone_size: -
cdr3_nt: TGCGCCAGCAGCTTGGAAGGCGGAGGCACAGATACGCAGTATTTT; cdr3_aa: CASSLEGGGTDTQYF; j_call: TRBJ2-3; v_call: TRBV5-1; d_call: -; clone_size: -
cdr3_nt: TGTGCCAGCAACTCTAGGACTAGCGGGAAAGAGACCCAGTACTTC; cdr3_aa: CASNSRTSGKETQYF; j_call: TRBJ2-5; v_call: TRBV28; d_call: TRBD2; clone_size: once
cdr3_nt: TGTGCCAGCAGTTTCAGTAGGGCCTACAATGAGCAGTTCTTC; cdr3_aa: CASSFSRAYNEQFF; j_call: TRBJ2-1; v_call: TRBV27; d_call: -; clone_size: -
cdr3_nt: TGTGCCAGCAGCTCAGGACAGGACCCTAACTATGGCTACACCTTC; cdr3_aa: CASSSGQDPNYGYTF; j_call: TRBJ1-2; v_call: TRBV5-4; d_call: TRBD1; clone_size: -
cdr3_nt: TGTGCCAGCAGGGAAAGGACAGGGTTCTACGAGCAGTACTTC; cdr3_aa: CASRERTGFYEQYF; j_call: TRBJ2-7; v_call: TRBV5-8; d_call: TRBD1; clone_size: few
cdr3_nt: TGTGCCAGCAGCTTACTAGGTAGCACCGGGGAGCTGTTTTTT; cdr3_aa: CASSLLGSTGELFF; j_call: TRBJ2-2; v_call: TRBV7-2; d_call: -; clone_size: few
cdr3_nt: TGTGCCAGCAGCTCCCAGTCGACTAGCGGGAGCCACGAGCAGTACTTC; cdr3_aa: CASSSQSTSGSHEQYF; j_call: TRBJ2-7; v_call: TRBV7-3; d_call: TRBD2; clone_size: -
cdr3_nt: TGTGCCAGCAGTTACTCGGGGAGCCAGCTGGATCAGCCCCAGCATTTT; cdr3_aa: CASSYSGSQLDQPQHF; j_call: TRBJ1-5; v_call: TRBV6-5; d_call: -; clone_size: -
cdr3_nt: TGTGCCAGCAGCACTCTAGCGGGAGGGAGGGATGAGCAGTTCTTC; cdr3_aa: CASSTLAGGRDEQFF; j_call: TRBJ2-1; v_call: TRBV6-1; d_call: TRBD2; clone_size: -
cdr3_nt: TGTGCCAGCAGCCAAGAAGTGGAGTACGAGCAGTACTTC; cdr3_aa: CASSQEVEYEQYF; j_call: TRBJ2-7; v_call: TRBV14; d_call: -; clone_size: -
cdr3_nt: TGCGCCAGCAGCCAAGCACTCACGGGACTAGTGAGATCGGATGAGCAGTTCTTC; cdr3_aa: CASSQALTGLVRSDEQFF; j_call: TRBJ2-1; v_call: TRBV4-1; d_call: TRBD2; clone_size: -
cdr3_nt: TGTGCCAGCAGCATTTGTCGGGGAAGGGGGGAGCGGTCCTACGAGCAGTACTTC; cdr3_aa: CASSICRGRGERSYEQYF; j_call: TRBJ2-7; v_call: TRBV21-1; d_call: -; clone_size: -
cdr3_nt: TGTGCCAGCACTTCAGGGGACACTGAAGCTTTCTTT; cdr3_aa: CASTSGDTEAFF; j_call: TRBJ1-1; v_call: TRBV28; d_call: -; clone_size: -
cdr3_nt: TGTGCCAGCAGTCCCCTAAGGTCGGTATCAACCAGGGATGAGACCCAGTACTTC; cdr3_aa: CASSPLRSVSTRDETQYF; j_call: TRBJ2-5; v_call: TRBV28; d_call: -; clone_size: -
cdr3_nt: TGTGCCAGCAGCTTCGACCCGGGCCGGGGCTATGGCTACACCTTC; cdr3_aa: CASSFDPGRGYGYTF; j_call: TRBJ1-2; v_call: TRBV7-9; d_call: -; clone_size: -
cdr3_nt: TGTGCCAGCAGCTTTCAGGGCTTGAACACTGAAGCTTTCTTT; cdr3_aa: CASSFQGLNTEAFF; j_call: TRBJ1-1; v_call: TRBV5-8; d_call: -; clone_size: -
cdr3_nt: TGTGCCAGCAGCTTGGGCCAAGAGACCCAGTACTTC; cdr3_aa: CASSLGQETQYF; j_call: TRBJ2-5; v_call: TRBV5-4; d_call: -; clone_size: -
cdr3_nt: TGTGCCAGCAGCTTAGTTCCACAGCTTAGCACAGATACGCAGTATTTT; cdr3_aa: CASSLVPQLSTDTQYF; j_call: TRBJ2-3; v_call: TRBV7-6; d_call: -; clone_size: -
cdr3_nt: TGTGCCAGCAGCCCCAGGGGGCTTTCCTACAATGAGCAGTTCTTC; cdr3_aa: CASSPRGLSYNEQFF; j_call: TRBJ2-1; v_call: TRBV6-6; d_call: TRBD1; clone_size: -